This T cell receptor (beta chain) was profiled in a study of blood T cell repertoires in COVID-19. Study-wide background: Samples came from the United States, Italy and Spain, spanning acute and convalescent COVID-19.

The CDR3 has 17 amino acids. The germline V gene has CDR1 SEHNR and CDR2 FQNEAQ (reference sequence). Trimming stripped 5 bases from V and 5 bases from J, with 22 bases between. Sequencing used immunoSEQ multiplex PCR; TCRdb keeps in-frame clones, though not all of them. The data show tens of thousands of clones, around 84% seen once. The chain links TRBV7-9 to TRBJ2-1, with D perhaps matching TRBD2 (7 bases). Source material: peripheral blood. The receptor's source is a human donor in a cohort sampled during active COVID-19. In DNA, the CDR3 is TGTGCCAGCAGCATGGGGGGGGCCAGTCGGCAGGACAATGAGCAGTTCTTC. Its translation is CASSMGGASRQDNEQFF. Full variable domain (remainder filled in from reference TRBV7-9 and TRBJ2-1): DTGVSQNPRHKITKRGQNVTFRCDPISEHNRLYWYRQTLGQGPEFLTYFQNEAQLEKSRLLSDRFSAERPKGSFSTLEIQRTEQGDSAMYLCASSMGGASRQDNEQFFGPGTRLTVL.